This paragraph covers one TCR beta chain sequence. Its matching antigen is unknown. Prepared libraries of TCR beta cDNA carried unique molecular identifiers. TCRdb redid the calling of the PCR reads with MiXCR, one entry per CDR3 protein. The profile shows about 820,000 distinct CDR3 sequences, roughly 50% of them singletons. The germline V gene encodes CDR1 DFQATT and CDR2 SNEGSKA (reference sequence). Trimming pared 6 bases from V and 0 bases from J, leaving 11 bases between. CDR3 length equals 14 residues. This sample is drawn from a study of post-analysis software for immune sequencing data. As for the study in general: Progressive-relapsing, secondary progressive and relapsing-remitting multiple sclerosis were among the disease courses included. Overall study findings and caveats: The five TRBV segments detected at higher frequency in patients than in controls included TRBV5-6, TRBV5-1 and TRBV20-1.

The sequence came from a girl between 10 and 17 years old with multiple sclerosis. The sequenced sample was blood. The chain uses TRBV20-1 and TRBJ1-4, with D unresolved. CDR3 DNA: TGCAGTGCAATAGACACCTCAACTAATGAAAAACTGTTTTTT. Amino acid sequence: CSAIDTSTNEKLFF.